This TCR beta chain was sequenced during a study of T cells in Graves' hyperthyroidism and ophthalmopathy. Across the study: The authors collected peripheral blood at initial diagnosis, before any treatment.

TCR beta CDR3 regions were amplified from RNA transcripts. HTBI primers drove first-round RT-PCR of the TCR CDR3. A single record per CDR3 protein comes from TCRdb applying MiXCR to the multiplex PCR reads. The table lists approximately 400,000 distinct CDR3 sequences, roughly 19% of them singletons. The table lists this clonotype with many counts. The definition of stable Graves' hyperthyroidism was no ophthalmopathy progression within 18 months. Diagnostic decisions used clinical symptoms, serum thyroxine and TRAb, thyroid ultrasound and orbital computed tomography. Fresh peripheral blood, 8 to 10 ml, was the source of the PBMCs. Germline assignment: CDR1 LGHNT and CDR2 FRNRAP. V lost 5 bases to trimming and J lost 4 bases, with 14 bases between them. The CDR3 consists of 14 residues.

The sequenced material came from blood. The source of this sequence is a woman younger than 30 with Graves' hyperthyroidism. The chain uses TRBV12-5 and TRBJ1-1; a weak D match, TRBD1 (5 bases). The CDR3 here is CASGVGRDATEAFF. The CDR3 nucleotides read TGTGCTAGTGGTGTGGGACGGGACGCCACTGAAGCTTTCTTT. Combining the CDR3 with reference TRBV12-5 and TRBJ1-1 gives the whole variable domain DARVTQTPRHKVTEMGQEVTMRCQPILGHNTVFWYRQTMMQGLELLAYFRNRAPLDDSGMPKDRFSAEMPDATLATLKIQPSEPRDSAVYFCASGVGRDATEAFFGQGTRLTVV.